This T cell receptor beta chain is drawn from a study of CD8+ T cells in alopecia areata. At the level of the study: For the treated group, dosing was oral tofacitinib at 5 to 10 mg twice daily. Points from the study as a whole: Among the cells sequenced in scalp samples are also the resident alphabeta T cells of normal skin.

With 2 bases removed from V and 8 bases from J, the gap between germline ends came to 12 bases. Germline loops: CDR1 SGHTA, CDR2 FQGTGA. There are 13 residues in the CDR3. Treatment specified: oral pan-JAK inhibitor, 5-10 mg twice daily. Comments on this clone: As yet, its antigen is unknown.

cDNA prepared by RNA extraction and subsequent reverse transcription served as the template for sequencing. Clones were read by immunoSEQ multiplex PCR, and TCRdb kept only the in-frame ones, dropping some. The table has hundreds of thousands of clones, roughly 64% seen once. Specimen: CD4+ T cells sorted from blood, collected at week 24, from a patient treated with tofacitinib. The TCR sequence derives from a human donor with alopecia areata. The rearrangement joins TRBV7-3 to TRBJ1-2; D not certain. DNA of the CDR3: TGTGCCAGCAGCTTAGAGGGAGTACACGGCTACACCTTC. It translates to CASSLEGVHGYTF.